A single sample is the source of the 20 T cell receptor beta chains below, sequenced in a study of regulatory T cells in long-lasting Graves disease. Time point here: newly diagnosed GD, antithyroid drugs for less than 3 months. The TCR library used RNA extracted from PBMCs. Sequencing libraries for TCR beta were prepared with iRepertoire HTBI primers and Arm-PCR of CDR3 regions. TCRdb ran MiXCR on the multiplex PCR reads and lists one entry per CDR3 protein. This table has approximately 400,000 distinct CDR3 sequences, roughly 15% appearing once. The specimen was peripheral blood mononuclear cells (PBMCs), collected at new diagnosis, from a patient treated with antithyroid drugs. The receptor set was obtained from a female donor with Graves disease.

The sample holds many counts of this clonotype. The chain combines TRBV30 with TRBJ2-7; tentatively, D is TRBD2 (5 bases). V was shortened by 2 bases and J by 2 bases, with 16 bases between the two germline ends. Germline values: CDR1 GTSNPN, CDR2 SVGIG (reference sequence). The CDR3 has 15 residues. The chain's CDR3 is CAWSPHWTETYEQYF. The DNA for the CDR3 is TGTGCCTGGAGTCCACACTGGACTGAAACCTACGAGCAGTACTTC.

This clonotype was seen at least ten times. CDR3 nucleotide sequence: TGCGCCAGCAGGAGCGGGAGTAGGACAGATACGCAGTATTTT. It specifies CASRSGSRTDTQYF. This sequence joins TRBV10-1 and TRBJ2-3; 8 bases map to TRBD2. With V trimmed by 6 bases and J by 3 bases, 5 bases remained unmatched. CDR1 and CDR2 (germline): WNHNN, SYGVQD (reference sequence). The CDR3 has 14 amino acids.

This clonotype was observed many times. The chain couples TRBV24-1 to TRBJ2-1; D gene unclear. V was cut by 4 bases and J by 5 bases, with 5 bases left in between. Germline values: CDR1 KGHDR, CDR2 SFDVKD. This CDR3 has 12 amino acids. The CDR3 DNA reads TGTGCCACCAGTGACAGCAACAATGAGCAGTTCTTC. It is translated as CATSDSNNEQFF.

This clonotype appeared many times. This chain uses TRBV9 with TRBJ2-5; 9 bases are a match to TRBD2. The germline V gene encodes CDR1 SGDLS and CDR2 YYNGEE. CDR3 length equals 14 residues. V lost 2 bases and J lost 5; bases outside the gene matches: 4. In nucleotides, the CDR3 is TGTGCCAGCAGCGTTAGCGGGAGCTTTGAGACCCAGTACTTC. Translating gives CASSVSGSFETQYF.

The J gene is TRBJ2-1, the V gene TRBV3-1; 8 positions agree with TRBD2. V lost 8 bases to trimming and J lost 5 bases; unmatched junction nucleotides: 11. The V gene's germline CDR1 is LGHDT and CDR2 YNNKEL (reference sequence). The CDR3 has 15 residues. Written as DNA, the CDR3 is TGTGCCAGCGGAAAAATAGCGGGGACAAACAATGAGCAGTTCTTC. This translates into CASGKIAGTNNEQFF.

The chain couples TRBV7-9 to TRBJ2-1, with 11 bases lining up with TRBD2. CDR1 SEHNR and CDR2 FQNEAQ come from the germline V gene (reference sequence). The CDR3 runs to 18 residues. V dropped 4 bases and J dropped 5; count of bases not matched to a gene: 13. This chain's CDR3 is CASSSTSGTSGSNNEQFF. CDR3 in DNA: TGTGCCAGCAGCTCCACCTCGGGCACTAGCGGGAGTAACAATGAGCAGTTCTTC.

The V gene is TRBV3-1, the J gene TRBJ1-5; no clear D. This CDR3 comprises 11 residues. V was shortened by 4 bases and J by 7 bases, with 5 bases between the two germline ends. Germline V lookup: CDR1 LGHDT, CDR2 YNNKEL (reference sequence). The CDR3 region has the DNA TGTGCCAGCAGCCCCAAACAGCCCCAGCATTTT. It codes for CASSPKQPQHF.

There are many counts of this clonotype. CDR3 DNA sequence: TGTGCCAGCTCACCCAGGGCAGGAGAGCAGCCCCAGCATTTT. Its protein product is CASSPRAGEQPQHF. The V call is TRBV18, the J call TRBJ1-5; D may be TRBD1 (5 bases). The V and J ends lost 3 bases and 7 bases respectively, with 13 bases between them. Per the germline V gene, CDR1 is KGHSH and CDR2 is LQKENI. The CDR3 totals 14 residues.

Ten or more counts support this clonotype. The chain links TRBV28 to TRBJ2-6; D could derive from TRBD1 or TRBD2 (5 bases each). The CDR3 is 17 residues long. V was clipped by 2 bases and J by 0 bases, with 11 bases between them. Germline CDR1 reads MDHEN; CDR2 reads SYDVKM. CDR3 nucleotide sequence: TGTGCCAGCAGTTTAGAGGGACCCTACTCTGGGGCCAACGTCCTGACTTTC. As protein: CASSLEGPYSGANVLTF. Combining the CDR3 with reference TRBV28 and TRBJ2-6 gives the whole variable domain DVKVTQSSRYLVKRTGEKVFLECVQDMDHENMFWYRQDPGLGLRLIYFSYDVKMKEKGDIPEGYSVSREKKERFSLILESASTNQTSMYLCASSLEGPYSGANVLTFGAGSRLTVL.

At least ten counts were recorded for this clonotype. As DNA, the CDR3 is TGTGCCAGCAGCTCGACAGGGGGCATCTATGGCTACACCTTC. Its protein product is CASSSTGGIYGYTF. This sequence joins TRBV6-1 and TRBJ1-2, with 10 bases identical to TRBD1. The CDR3 length is 14 residues. Germline CDR1 and CDR2: MNHNS and SASEGT. V trimming: 6 bases; J trimming: 4 bases; junction bases outside the gene matches: 5.

This clonotype was found many times. The chain carries TRBV12-3 or TRBV12-4 and TRBJ1-2, with D tentatively TRBD1 (6 bases). V was pared by 1 base and J by 1 base, with 7 bases between. The CDR3 spans 14 residues. CDR3 nucleotides: TGTGCCAGCAGTTTAGGGACAGTTAACTATGGCTACACCTTC. Its translation: CASSLGTVNYGYTF.

This clonotype was detected ten times or more. The J gene is TRBJ1-1, the V gene TRBV13, with D possibly matching TRBD1 (6 bases). V was cut by 8 bases and J by 0 bases, with 13 bases left in between. The CDR3 covers 14 residues. Germline loops: CDR1 PRHDT, CDR2 FYEKMQ (reference sequence). The CDR3 DNA follows: TGTGCCAGCCGGGGGGCCCTCATGAACACTGAAGCTTTCTTT. As protein: CASRGALMNTEAFF.

In its sample, this clonotype was seen many times. V gene TRBV5-5 combines with J gene TRBJ1-5; D gene uncertain. Germline V gene data show CDR1 as SGHKS and CDR2 as YYEKEE (reference sequence). This CDR3 has 14 amino acids. The V end was cut by 4 bases, the J end by 6 bases, with 14 bases between. CDR3 loop: CASSRFGFSQPQHF. CDR3 in DNA: TGTGCCAGCAGCCGCTTCGGGTTCAGTCAGCCCCAGCATTTT.

The rearrangement joins TRBV29-1 to TRBJ2-1, with 9 nucleotides matching TRBD1. V was clipped by 2 bases and J by 0 bases; unmatched bases: 5. Germline V gives CDR1 SQVTM, CDR2 ANQGSEA. The CDR3 has 16 residues. CDR3 coding DNA: TGCAGCGTTGAACCGACAGGGGGACCCTCCTACAATGAGCAGTTCTTC. The encoded protein is CSVEPTGGPSYNEQFF.

This clonotype was observed a few times. V usage is TRBV28 and J usage is TRBJ1-1, with 10 bases identical to TRBD1. CDR1 is MDHEN and CDR2 is SYDVKM in the germline V gene. The CDR3 extends over 16 amino acids. V lost 2 bases to trimming and J lost 3 bases; unmatched junction nucleotides: 6. CDR3 in amino acids: CASSLMDRGFDTEAFF. The CDR3 DNA reads TGTGCCAGCAGTTTAATGGACAGGGGGTTTGACACTGAAGCTTTCTTT. The full variable domain, its missing parts supplied by reference TRBV28 and TRBJ1-1, is DVKVTQSSRYLVKRTGEKVFLECVQDMDHENMFWYRQDPGLGLRLIYFSYDVKMKEKGDIPEGYSVSREKKERFSLILESASTNQTSMYLCASSLMDRGFDTEAFFGQGTRLTVV.

The sample holds many counts of this clonotype. The V and J genes are TRBV5-1 and TRBJ2-3; no firm D call. Per germline, CDR1 SGHRS and CDR2 YFSETQ. This CDR3 comprises 15 residues. Between the trimmed V and J ends, which lost 2 bases and 1 base, there was a span of 11 bases. CDR3 bases: TGCGCCAGCAGCTTCCATGAGGACGGCACAGATACGCAGTATTTT. It specifies CASSFHEDGTDTQYF.

This clonotype was observed many times. The J gene is TRBJ2-7, the V gene TRBV27; the D is unclear. Trimming took 6 bases from V and 1 from J, leaving 7 bases between them. CDR1 MNHEY and CDR2 SMNVEV come from the germline V gene (reference sequence). This CDR3 has 12 amino acids. In DNA form, the CDR3 reads TGTGCCAGCAGACTGAATTCCTACGAGCAGTACTTC. It specifies CASRLNSYEQYF.

With respect to this clonotype: A much larger clone lies one base from this, so it may be a read error. This sequence joins TRBV24-1 and TRBJ1-1; 9 bases align to TRBD1. The V gene's germline CDR1 is KGHDR and CDR2 SFDVKD. The CDR3 consists of 15 residues. This CDR3 reads CATSDTGTGNTEASF. CDR3 DNA: TGTGCCACCAGTGATACCGGGACAGGGAACACTGAAGCTTCCTTT.

This clonotype was counted only a few times. A much larger clone lies one base from this, so it may be a read error. This chain joins TRBV27 and TRBJ2-5, with D possibly called TRBD1 or TRBD2 (5 bases each). Germline CDR1 reads MNHEY; CDR2 reads SMNVEV (reference sequence). Trimming took 2 bases from V and 9 from J, leaving 19 bases between them. The CDR3 spans 15 residues. The CDR3 here is CASSLRDRPLAAQYF. CDR3 sequence (DNA): TGTGCCAGCAGTTTAAGGGACCGTCCCCTCGCGGCCCAGTACTTC.

This clonotype was observed many times. V usage is TRBV11-2 and J usage is TRBJ1-3; D is ambiguous. Germline V gene sequence: CDR1 SGHAT, CDR2 FQNNGV. Trimming cost V 5 bases and J 0 bases, with 14 bases left between them. This CDR3 comprises 16 residues. CDR3 loop: CASSPTGRFSGNTIYF. CDR3 nucleotides: TGTGCCAGCAGCCCTACCGGCAGGTTCTCTGGAAACACCATATATTTT.